This passage covers 25 T cell receptor beta chains from one sample sequenced in a study of a mutant IDH1 vaccine in newly diagnosed glioma. The data were produced by immunoSEQ multiplex PCR, yet TCRdb's version contains in-frame clones alone and is incomplete. The sample includes about 38,000 clones, 70% to 80% seen only once; the top ten take more than 5.5%. Time point given: week 5, during vaccination. The investigators gave 300 ug of mutant IDH1 20-mer peptide in each vaccine dose, together with topical imiquimod. These receptors have no identified antigens. The sample was PBMCs, taken from a glioma patient whose treatment included an IDH1 peptide vaccine. Receptor source: a man in his forties with glioma.

The chain employs TRBV4-1 and TRBJ1-5; D gene ambiguous. The CDR3 runs 17 residues. Trimming removed 5 bases at V and 5 bases at J, with 22 bases between. Looked up from germline, CDR1 is MGHRA and CDR2 is YSYEKL. The CDR3 bases are TGCGCCAGCAGCTCCCCCTCGGGAAGGCGGGAGGATCAGCCCCAGCATTTT. This gives the protein CASSSPSGRREDQPQHF.

CDR3 residues: CAWSEQYNSPLHF. The CDR3 coding sequence is TGTGCCTGGAGTGAACAGTATAATTCACCCCTCCACTTT. This rearrangement joins TRBV30 to TRBJ1-6; D gene unclear. Germline V lookup: CDR1 GTSNPN, CDR2 SVGIG (reference sequence). V was cut by 1 base and J by 4 bases, with 5 bases left in between. This CDR3 has 13 residues.

The J gene is TRBJ2-1, the V gene TRBV4-1; 8 nucleotides line up with TRBD2. CDR3 size: 14 residues. Germline V gives CDR1 MGHRA, CDR2 YSYEKL. The trim removed 1 base at V and 10 bases at J, leaving 6 bases unmatched. This CDR3 reads CASSQVAGGLEQFF. The CDR3 coding sequence is TGCGCCAGCAGCCAAGTTGCGGGGGGCCTGGAGCAGTTCTTC.

J is TRBJ1-1 and V is TRBV11-3; the match to TRBD1 covers 8 bases. Germline V gene lookup returns CDR1 SGHNT and CDR2 YENEEA. The CDR3 consists of 14 residues. Losses at the gene ends were 4 bases for V and 5 bases for J; bases not matched to a gene: 6. The CDR3 spells CASSSSQGATEAFF. The CDR3 nucleotides are TGTGCCAGCAGCTCTAGCCAGGGGGCAACTGAAGCTTTCTTT.

The J gene is TRBJ2-4, the V gene TRBV7-9; D uncertain. The V and J ends lost 9 bases and 4 bases respectively, with 16 bases between them. CDR1 and CDR2 from the germline V gene are SEHNR and FQNEAQ (reference sequence). This CDR3 region has 14 residues. The CDR3 sequence: CASVRVEGKNIQYF. CDR3 DNA sequence: TGTGCCAGTGTACGGGTGGAAGGGAAAAACATTCAGTACTTC.

The V and J genes are TRBV5-1 and TRBJ2-5, with D perhaps matching TRBD2 (6 bases). CDR3 length equals 14 residues. V dropped 0 bases and J dropped 4 bases, with 10 bases sitting between them. Germline CDR1 SGHRS, CDR2 YFSETQ. The CDR3 loop is CASSLGEEGETQYF. As DNA, the CDR3 is TGCGCCAGCAGCTTGGGGGAGGAGGGAGAGACCCAGTACTTC.

As DNA, the CDR3 is TGTGCCAGCAGCCCTGGACAGGGGGGTGAAAAACTGTTTTTT. Its protein product is CASSPGQGGEKLFF. This chain connects TRBV7-9 to TRBJ1-4, with TRBD1 matching 10 bases. The V and J ends lost 5 bases and 7 bases, in that order; junction bases with no gene match: 4. Looked up from germline, CDR1 is SEHNR and CDR2 is FQNEAQ (reference sequence). The CDR3 totals 14 residues.

This clone was observed a few times. The chain uses TRBV2 and TRBJ1-1; D ambiguous. Trimming pared 4 bases from V and 4 bases from J, leaving 10 bases between. Germline-derived CDR1 and CDR2 are SNHLY and FYNNEI. This CDR3 has 13 amino acids. This CDR3 reads CASSGYPSTEAFF. The DNA of the CDR3 is TGTGCCAGCAGTGGGTACCCGAGCACTGAAGCTTTCTTT.

The gene calls are TRBV30 and TRBJ1-2; possible D gene TRBD1, 5 bases. Germline V gives CDR1 GTSNPN, CDR2 SVGIG (reference sequence). The ends were cut back, 4 bases at V and 1 base at J, with 13 bases in the middle. The CDR3 loop spans 14 amino acids. The CDR3 sequence is CAWNRDGLNYGYTF. The CDR3 DNA follows: TGTGCCTGGAACCGGGACGGCCTTAACTATGGCTACACCTTC.

The chain combines TRBV30 with TRBJ2-2; D is possibly TRBD1 (6 bases). In germline, CDR1 is GTSNPN, CDR2 SVGIG (reference sequence). Trimming left V 5 bases short and J 8 bases short, with 12 bases between. The CDR3 is made up of 12 amino acids. The CDR3 DNA reads TGTGCCTGGGGGGGCACAGTGGGGGAGCTGTTTTTT. It specifies CAWGGTVGELFF.

This clone was detected a few times. The chain has TRBV19 and TRBJ2-5, with D uncertain. V gave up 3 bases and J gave up 5 bases, with 4 bases separating them. From germline, CDR1 is LNHDA and CDR2 SQIVND (reference sequence). The CDR3 runs to 11 residues. Here the CDR3 DNA reads TGTGCCAGTAGTATGGGGGAGACCCAGTACTTC. It yields the protein CASSMGETQYF.

The rearrangement uses TRBV27 and TRBJ1-1; maybe TRBD1 (5 bases). The V end lost 10 bases, the J end lost 0 bases, and 12 bases lay between the germline ends. The CDR3 runs 13 residues. From germline, CDR1 is MNHEY and CDR2 SMNVEV (reference sequence). The CDR3 spells CATQGSLNTEAFF. CDR3 DNA: TGTGCCACGCAGGGCAGCTTGAACACTGAAGCTTTCTTT.

The chain uses TRBV4-2 and TRBJ1-2, with 7 bases matching TRBD1. Per the germline V gene, CDR1 is LGHNA and CDR2 is YNFKEQ. This CDR3 comprises 18 residues. The ends lost 0 bases at V and 4 bases at J; junction bases unmatched: 14. The CDR3 coding sequence is TGTGCCAGCAGCCAAGATGGATGGCAGGGGGTTAGTGGCTATGGCTACACCTTC. It translates to CASSQDGWQGVSGYGYTF.

The chain employs TRBV6-5 and TRBJ2-5; 7 positions match TRBD1. The germline V gene has CDR1 MNHEY and CDR2 SVGAGI. The CDR3 extends over 13 amino acids. Unmatched junction bases numbered 5, after V lost 6 bases and J lost 4 bases. The CDR3 loop is CASRGTVAETQYF. The CDR3 bases are TGTGCCAGCAGAGGGACAGTCGCAGAGACCCAGTACTTC.

This chain joins TRBV12-5 and TRBJ2-3, with D unclear. With 7 bases removed from V and 5 bases from J, the gap between germline ends came to 10 bases. This CDR3 comprises 12 residues. Germline CDR1 is LGHNT and CDR2 is FRNRAP. CDR3 region: CASAPPGDTQYF. CDR3 nucleotides: TGTGCTAGTGCCCCCCCGGGAGATACGCAGTATTTT.

The rearrangement links TRBV30 to TRBJ2-6; D call uncertain. V lost 7 bases, J lost 2 bases, and 12 bases lay in between. Per germline, CDR1 GTSNPN and CDR2 SVGIG (reference sequence). The CDR3 loop spans 14 amino acids. This CDR3 is CAFSSFTGANVLTF. The CDR3 nucleotides are TGTGCCTTTAGTTCCTTTACTGGGGCCAACGTCCTGACTTTC.

This chain connects TRBV5-8 to TRBJ1-5, with TRBD1 as a possible D gene (5 bases). The germline V gene encodes CDR1 SGHTS and CDR2 YDEGEE. The CDR3 is 16 residues long. The V end lost 4 bases, the J end lost 0 bases, and 14 bases lay between the germline ends. CDR3 residues: CASSTQWGHSNQPQHF. The CDR3 DNA is TGTGCCAGCAGCACACAGTGGGGCCATAGCAATCAGCCCCAGCATTTT.

This CDR3 reads CASSQMTFVGEQYF. The CDR3 region has the DNA TGTGCCAGCAGCCAAATGACCTTCGTGGGCGAGCAGTACTTC. The chain employs TRBV14 and TRBJ2-7; no reliable D call. Germline V gene data show CDR1 as SGHDN and CDR2 as FVKESK. Between the trimmed V and J ends, which lost 2 bases and 6 bases, there was a span of 14 bases. The CDR3 totals 14 residues.

CDR3: CASSLDRTQPQHF. In DNA, the CDR3 is TGTGCCAGCTCTCTGGACAGGACCCAGCCCCAGCATTTT. This chain connects TRBV18 to TRBJ1-5; the match to TRBD1 covers 7 bases. Germline values: CDR1 KGHSH, CDR2 LQKENI. The V gene end was trimmed by 6 bases and the J gene end by 7 bases; junction bases not matched to a gene: 6. This CDR3 is built from 13 residues.

This chain joins TRBV19 and TRBJ1-4, with 7 bases matching TRBD1. Germline CDR1 is LNHDA and CDR2 is SQIVND (reference sequence). CDR3 length: 14 residues. The trim removed 5 bases at V and 8 bases at J, leaving 8 bases unmatched. The CDR3 loop is CASSSRQGQEKLFF. The CDR3 DNA reads TGTGCCAGTAGTTCTCGACAGGGTCAGGAAAAACTGTTTTTT. Combining the CDR3 with reference TRBV19 and TRBJ1-4 gives the whole variable domain DGGITQSPKYLFRKEGQNVTLSCEQNLNHDAMYWYRQDPGQGLRLIYYSQIVNDFQKGDIAEGYSVSREKKESFPLTVTSAQKNPTAFYLCASSSRQGQEKLFFGSGTQLSVL.

This clone came up a few times. The V and J genes are TRBV12-1 and TRBJ1-6. TRBV12-1 is a known pseudogene. The CDR3 covers 14 residues. The CDR3 region is CASPQFLPASPLHF. The CDR3 nucleotides are TGTGCCAGCCCTCAGTTTTTACCGGCTTCACCCCTCCACTTT.

The CDR3 loop is CASSLEGFSTDTQYF. CDR3 coding DNA: TGCGCCAGCAGCTTGGAGGGGTTCAGCACAGATACGCAGTATTTT. The chain employs TRBV5-1 and TRBJ2-3; D is possibly TRBD1 (5 bases). Trimming took 0 bases from V and 0 from J, leaving 8 bases between them. Germline CDR1 reads SGHRS; CDR2 reads YFSETQ. This CDR3 region has 15 residues.

This chain uses TRBV2 with TRBJ2-4, with 7 nucleotides matching TRBD2. CDR1 is SNHLY and CDR2 is FYNNEI in the germline V gene. CDR3 size: 12 residues. Trimming took 5 bases from V and 6 from J; bases not matched to a gene: 1. CDR3 sequence reads: CASSTGGNIQYF. In nucleotides, the CDR3 is TGTGCCAGCAGTACGGGGGGAAACATTCAGTACTTC.

The V call is TRBV30, the J call TRBJ2-2, with 8 bases identical to TRBD2. Germline lookup yields CDR1 GTSNPN and CDR2 SVGIG (reference sequence). The CDR3 runs 15 residues. The V gene end was trimmed by 0 bases and the J gene end by 6 bases; junction bases not matched to a gene: 6. CDR3 amino acids: CAWSVPPGGAGELFF. Here the CDR3 DNA reads TGTGCCTGGAGTGTTCCCCCCGGGGGGGCCGGGGAGCTGTTTTTT.

The J gene is TRBJ1-5, the V gene TRBV12-5, with D hard to call. This CDR3 contains 16 residues. V was cut by 0 bases and J by 3 bases, with 12 bases left in between. Germline CDR1 reads LGHNT; CDR2 reads FRNRAP. The CDR3 DNA reads as TGTGCTAGTGGTTTGGTTGGGTCTGGGTTCAATCAGCCCCAGCATTTT. It encodes CASGLVGSGFNQPQHF.